This entry features one T cell receptor (beta chain) sequence. Its cognate antigen is unknown. The junction does not match germline at one end; this may be a read error. The read ends 3 residues shy of where the CDR3 ends; the end is completed using the germline J gene. The same CDR3 arises from other DNA sequences in this sample as well. Germline V gene lookup returns CDR1 SGHRS and CDR2 YFSETQ. The CDR3 sequence is 14 residues long. These data come from a study of T cells in women clearing cervical HPV infection. Study details: Cases: HPV16-related CIN3 or worse on histology, 2 invasive cancers. Controls were women whose single incident HPV16 infection cleared within 12 months without precancer or cancer. Findings of the study overall: CIN3+ cases had significantly higher TCR repertoire richness than controls, but evenness did not differ. TRBV6-7 relative abundance averaged around 0.11% in cases and 0.15% to 0.2% in controls.

TCRdb keeps only in-frame clones here, not all; method: immunoSEQ multiplex PCR. The sample spans 44,000 or so clones; the ten largest clones claim more than 0.8%. Sequenced: blood buffy coat. The receptor was derived from a woman aged 18-70 years with a cervical HPV16 infection that either progressed to CIN3+ or cleared (not recorded which). The chain joins TRBV5-1 to TRBJ1-2; TRBD1 is a possible D gene (5 bases). The sequenced part of the CDR3 DNA is TGCGCCAGCAGCCCGGGGGGGGAGAACTATGGA. Its protein product is CASSPGGENYG. The whole CDR3 reads CASSPGGENYGYTF.